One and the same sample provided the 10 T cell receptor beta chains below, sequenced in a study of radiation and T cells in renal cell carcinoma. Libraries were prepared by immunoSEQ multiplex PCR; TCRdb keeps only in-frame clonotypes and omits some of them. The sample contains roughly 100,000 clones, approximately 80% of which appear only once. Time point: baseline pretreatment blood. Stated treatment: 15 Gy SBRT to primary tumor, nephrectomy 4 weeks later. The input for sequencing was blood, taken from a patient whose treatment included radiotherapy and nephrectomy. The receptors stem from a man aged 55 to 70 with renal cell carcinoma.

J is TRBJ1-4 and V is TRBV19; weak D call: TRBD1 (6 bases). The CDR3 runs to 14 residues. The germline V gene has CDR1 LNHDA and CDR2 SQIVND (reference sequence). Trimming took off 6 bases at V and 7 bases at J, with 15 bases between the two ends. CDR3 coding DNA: TGTGCCAGTAGACGAACAGGGTCCCCTGAAAAACTGTTTTTT. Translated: CASRRTGSPEKLFF. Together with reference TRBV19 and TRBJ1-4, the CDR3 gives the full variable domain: DGGITQSPKYLFRKEGQNVTLSCEQNLNHDAMYWYRQDPGQGLRLIYYSQIVNDFQKGDIAEGYSVSREKKESFPLTVTSAQKNPTAFYLCASRRTGSPEKLFFGSGTQLSVL.

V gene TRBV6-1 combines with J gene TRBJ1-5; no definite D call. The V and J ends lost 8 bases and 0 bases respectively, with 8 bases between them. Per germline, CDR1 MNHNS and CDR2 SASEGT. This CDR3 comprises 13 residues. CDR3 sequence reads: CASLLNSNQPQHF. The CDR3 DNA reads TGTGCCAGCTTACTAAATAGCAATCAGCCCCAGCATTTT.

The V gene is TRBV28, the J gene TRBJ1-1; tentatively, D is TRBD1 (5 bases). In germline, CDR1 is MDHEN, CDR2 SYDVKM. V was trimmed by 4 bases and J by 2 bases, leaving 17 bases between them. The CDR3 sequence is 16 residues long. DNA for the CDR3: TGTGCCAGCAGTTCAATGGGCCAGGGCTCAAACACTGAAGCTTTCTTT. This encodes CASSSMGQGSNTEAFF.

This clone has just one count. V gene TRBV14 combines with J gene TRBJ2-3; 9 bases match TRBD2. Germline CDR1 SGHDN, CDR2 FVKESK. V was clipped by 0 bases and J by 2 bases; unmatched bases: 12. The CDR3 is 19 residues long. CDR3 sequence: CASSQDLLFAGGITDTQYF. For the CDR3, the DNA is TGTGCCAGCAGCCAAGATTTACTGTTCGCGGGAGGGATCACAGATACGCAGTATTTT. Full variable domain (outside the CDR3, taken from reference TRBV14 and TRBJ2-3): EAGVTQFPSHSVIEKGQTVTLRCDPISGHDNLYWYRRVMGKEIKFLLHFVKESKQDESGMPNNRFLAERTGGTYSTLKVQPAELEDSGVYFCASSQDLLFAGGITDTQYFGPGTRLTVL.

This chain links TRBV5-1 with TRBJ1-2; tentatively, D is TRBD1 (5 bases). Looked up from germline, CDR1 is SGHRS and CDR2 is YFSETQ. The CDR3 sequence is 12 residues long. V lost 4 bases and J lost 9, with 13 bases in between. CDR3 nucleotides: TGCGCCAGCAGCGCCAGGGCCTGGAGCTACACCTTC. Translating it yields CASSARAWSYTF.

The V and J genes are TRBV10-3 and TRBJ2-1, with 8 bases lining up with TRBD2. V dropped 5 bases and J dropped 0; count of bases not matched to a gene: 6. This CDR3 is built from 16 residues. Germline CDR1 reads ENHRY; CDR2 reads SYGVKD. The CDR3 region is CAISFTGTSSYNEQFF. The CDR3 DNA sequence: TGTGCCATCAGTTTCACCGGGACTAGCTCCTACAATGAGCAGTTCTTC.

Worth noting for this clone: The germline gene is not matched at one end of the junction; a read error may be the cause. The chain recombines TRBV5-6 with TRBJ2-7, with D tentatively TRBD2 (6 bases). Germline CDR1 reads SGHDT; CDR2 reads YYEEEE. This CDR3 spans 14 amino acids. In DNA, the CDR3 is TGTGCCAGCAGCCTGGGACTGCCGTCCTCCGAGCAGTACTTC. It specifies CASSLGLPSSEQYF. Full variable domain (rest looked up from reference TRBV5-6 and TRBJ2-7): DAGVTQSPTHLIKTRGQQVTLRCSPKSGHDTVSWYQQALGQGPQFIFQYYEEEERQRGNFPDRFSGHQFPNYSSELNVNALLLGDSALYLCASSLGLPSSEQYFGPGTRLTVT.

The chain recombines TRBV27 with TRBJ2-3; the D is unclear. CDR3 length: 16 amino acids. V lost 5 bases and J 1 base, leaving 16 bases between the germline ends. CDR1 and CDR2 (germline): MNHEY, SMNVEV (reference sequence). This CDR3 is CASSTPLLIGTDTQYF. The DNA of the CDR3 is TGTGCCAGCAGTACACCTCTTCTAATAGGCACAGATACGCAGTATTTT.

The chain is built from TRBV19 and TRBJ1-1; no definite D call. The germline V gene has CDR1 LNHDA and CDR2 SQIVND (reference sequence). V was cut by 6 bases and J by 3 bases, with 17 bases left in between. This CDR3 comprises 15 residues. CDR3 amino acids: CASRRPEAVDTEAFF. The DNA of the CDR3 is TGTGCCAGTAGACGACCGGAGGCAGTCGACACTGAAGCTTTCTTT.

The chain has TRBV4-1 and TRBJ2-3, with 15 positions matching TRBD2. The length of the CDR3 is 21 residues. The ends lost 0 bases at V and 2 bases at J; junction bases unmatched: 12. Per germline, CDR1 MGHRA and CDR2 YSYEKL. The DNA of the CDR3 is TGCGCCAGCAGCCAAGATAGGGAGGGACTAGCGGGAGGAAGGGCCACAGATACGCAGTATTTT. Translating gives CASSQDREGLAGGRATDTQYF.